These 12 T cell receptor beta chains originate from one sample sequenced in a study of cytotoxic CD8 clonotypes in ibrutinib-treated CLL (dated by TCRdb to the early 2020s). Sample time point, as interpreted from the label and publication: eleven to twelve months on ibrutinib. Library preparation was by the immunoSEQ multiplex PCR assay. TCRdb stores this immuneACCESS table with in-frame sequences only. Part of the clones is absent; in the studies checked, under half of the shortfall reflects unresolved V genes, and no reason is known for the rest. The sample contains some 150,000 clones, 60% to 80% of them found a single time. In total, the top ten clones hold around a quarter of the sample. The starting material was PBMCs, obtained after 12 months of ibrutinib treatment. The origin of the receptors is a human donor with chronic lymphocytic leukemia.

This clone was counted at least ten times. V usage is TRBV7-9 and J usage is TRBJ2-2; no reliable D call. Germline CDR1 and CDR2: SEHNR and FQNEAQ (reference sequence). The germline V and J ends were trimmed by 5 bases and 0 bases, with 1 base remaining between them. This CDR3 has 12 residues. CDR3: CASSPNTGELFF. CDR3 sequence (DNA): TGTGCCAGCAGCCCGAACACCGGGGAGCTGTTTTTT. Together with reference TRBV7-9 and TRBJ2-2, the CDR3 gives the full variable domain: DTGVSQNPRHKITKRGQNVTFRCDPISEHNRLYWYRQTLGQGPEFLTYFQNEAQLEKSRLLSDRFSAERPKGSFSTLEIQRTEQGDSAMYLCASSPNTGELFFGEGSRLTVL.

This chain joins TRBV2 and TRBJ1-4, with D possibly matching TRBD1 (5 bases). Trimming took off 4 bases at V and 7 bases at J, with 13 bases between the two ends. Germline V lookup: CDR1 SNHLY, CDR2 FYNNEI. The CDR3 spans 14 residues. The CDR3 reads CASSGGQGGEKLFF. The CDR3 bases are TGTGCCAGCAGTGGAGGTCAGGGTGGTGAAAAACTGTTTTTT.

The rearrangement uses TRBV6-5 and TRBJ2-7; D gene uncertain. CDR1 MNHEY and CDR2 SVGAGI come from the germline V gene. The CDR3 has 11 amino acids. V was trimmed by 2 bases and J by 5 bases, leaving 4 bases between them. The CDR3 DNA sequence: TGTGCCAGCAGTTACGGTCACGAGCAGTACTTC. The encoded protein is CASSYGHEQYF.

The J gene is TRBJ2-5, the V gene TRBV5-6, with 9 bases lining up with TRBD2. The V and J ends lost 4 bases and 6 bases, in that order; junction bases with no gene match: 7. The CDR3 consists of 14 residues. Germline CDR1 reads SGHDT; CDR2 reads YYEEEE. The CDR3 DNA reads as TGTGCCAGCAGCCGGACTAGCGCGGGAAAGACCCAGTACTTC. Protein sequence: CASSRTSAGKTQYF.

In its sample, this clone was seen a few times. The DNA of the CDR3 is TGTGCCAGCAGGCGCTCTGGGGTGGCCTACGAGCAGTACTTC. As protein: CASRRSGVAYEQYF. V usage is TRBV14 and J usage is TRBJ2-7; D gene unclear. Germline V gene lookup returns CDR1 SGHDN and CDR2 FVKESK. The length of the CDR3 is 14 residues. V was pared by 6 bases and J by 2 bases, with 14 bases between.

V gene TRBV25-1 combines with J gene TRBJ2-3, with a tentative D call TRBD2 (5 bases). Germline V gene data show CDR1 as MGHDK and CDR2 as SYGVNS. V dropped 3 bases and J dropped 4 bases, with 14 bases sitting between them. The CDR3 is 15 residues long. The CDR3: CASSDLARSPDTQYF. CDR3 nucleotide sequence: TGTGCCAGCAGTGACTTAGCGAGGTCCCCAGATACGCAGTATTTT.

The chain combines TRBV19 with TRBJ2-7; TRBD1 aligns across 8 bases. V dropped 5 bases and J dropped 4; count of bases not matched to a gene: 4. CDR1 and CDR2 from the germline V gene are LNHDA and SQIVND (reference sequence). The CDR3 spans 13 residues. Here the CDR3 DNA reads TGTGCCAGTAGTGCACAGGGGGGTTACGAGCAGTACTTC. Translated, it gives CASSAQGGYEQYF.

The chain uses TRBV7-2 and TRBJ1-3; possible D gene TRBD1, 5 bases. Germline loops: CDR1 SGHTA, CDR2 FQGNSA. The CDR3 spans 16 residues. Trimming removed 1 base from V and 0 bases from J, with 10 bases in between. Written as DNA, the CDR3 is TGTGCCAGCAGCTTAGGCCCAGGGAGCTCTGGAAACACCATATATTTT. Its translation is CASSLGPGSSGNTIYF.

This rearrangement joins TRBV6-5 to TRBJ1-1, with 7 bases fitting TRBD1. V trimming: 5 bases; J trimming: 3 bases; junction bases outside the gene matches: 3. Germline V lookup: CDR1 MNHEY, CDR2 SVGAGI. The CDR3 length is 13 residues. The CDR3 coding sequence is TGTGCCAGCAGTACCGGGACAGACACTGAAGCTTTCTTT. This codes for CASSTGTDTEAFF.

The chain links TRBV4-3 to TRBJ2-4; 14 bases fit TRBD2. This CDR3 region has 16 residues. Trimming took 6 bases from V and 5 from J; bases not matched to a gene: 6. Germline V gives CDR1 LGHNA, CDR2 YSLEER. This CDR3 is CASSGLAGGRENIQYF. Here the CDR3 DNA reads TGCGCCAGCAGTGGACTAGCGGGAGGACGAGAAAACATTCAGTACTTC.

The chain is built from TRBV4-2 and TRBJ2-5; the D is unclear. Deletions cut 0 bases from V and 0 bases from J, with 5 bases between. This CDR3 is built from 14 residues. Germline V gene lookup returns CDR1 LGHNA and CDR2 YNFKEQ. The CDR3 region has the DNA TGTGCCAGCAGCCAAGACGGGTACCAAGAGACCCAGTACTTC. Translating it yields CASSQDGYQETQYF.

As DNA, the CDR3 is TGCGCCAGCAGCTTGGATCCTCCAGCATCCTACGAGCAGTACTTC. Translating gives CASSLDPPASYEQYF. The chain couples TRBV5-1 to TRBJ2-7; no firm D call. Germline V lookup: CDR1 SGHRS, CDR2 YFSETQ. The V end was cut by 0 bases, the J end by 1 base, with 11 bases between. The CDR3 covers 15 residues.